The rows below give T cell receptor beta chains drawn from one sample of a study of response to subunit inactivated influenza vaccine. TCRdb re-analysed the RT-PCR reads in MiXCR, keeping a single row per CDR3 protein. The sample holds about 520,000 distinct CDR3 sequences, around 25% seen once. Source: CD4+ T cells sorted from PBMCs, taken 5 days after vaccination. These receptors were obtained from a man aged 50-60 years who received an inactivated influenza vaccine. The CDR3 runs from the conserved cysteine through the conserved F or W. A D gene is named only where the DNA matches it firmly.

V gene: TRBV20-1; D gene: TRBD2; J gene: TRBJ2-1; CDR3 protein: CSAGFRASGKFNEQFF
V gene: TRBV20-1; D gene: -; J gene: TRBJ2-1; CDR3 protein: CSATTSVTYNEQFF
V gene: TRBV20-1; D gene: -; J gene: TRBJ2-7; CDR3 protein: CSASIDSTYEQYF
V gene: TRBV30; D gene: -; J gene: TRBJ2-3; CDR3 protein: CAWSVKSTDTQYF
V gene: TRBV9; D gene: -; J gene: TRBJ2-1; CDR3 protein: CASSVVWGGQVDEQFF
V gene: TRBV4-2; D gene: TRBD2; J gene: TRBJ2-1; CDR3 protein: CASSQDLASGLKNEQFF
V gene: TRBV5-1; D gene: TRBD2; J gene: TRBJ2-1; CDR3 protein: CASSWLAGGNEQFF
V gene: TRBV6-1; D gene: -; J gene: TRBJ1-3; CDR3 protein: CASIRGGLSGNTIYF
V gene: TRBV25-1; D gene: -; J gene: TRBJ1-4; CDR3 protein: CASSEGGAGPNEKLFF
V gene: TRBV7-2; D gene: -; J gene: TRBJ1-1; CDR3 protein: CASSLAAGTRGAAFF
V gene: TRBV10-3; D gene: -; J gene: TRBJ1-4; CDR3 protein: CAISDTDATNEKLFF
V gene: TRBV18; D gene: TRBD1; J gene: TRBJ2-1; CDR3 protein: CASSPFGTGLGNEQFF
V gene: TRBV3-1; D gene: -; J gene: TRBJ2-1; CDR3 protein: CASSYIDSGEQFF
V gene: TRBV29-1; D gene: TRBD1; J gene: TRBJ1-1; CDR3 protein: CSVERDRGTEAFF
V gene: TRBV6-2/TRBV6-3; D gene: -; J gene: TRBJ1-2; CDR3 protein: CASSYWRGREYGYTF
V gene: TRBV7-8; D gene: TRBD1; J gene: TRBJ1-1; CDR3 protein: CASSSNGQGYFRNTEAFF
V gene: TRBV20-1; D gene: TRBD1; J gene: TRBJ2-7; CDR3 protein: CSAREGQGNEQYF
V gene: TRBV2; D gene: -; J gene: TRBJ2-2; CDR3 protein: CASSEAGGATGELFF
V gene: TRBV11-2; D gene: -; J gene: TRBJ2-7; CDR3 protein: CASSFFSVQDLYEQYF
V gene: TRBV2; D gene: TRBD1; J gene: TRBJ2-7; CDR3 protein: CASSPRDRDYEQYF
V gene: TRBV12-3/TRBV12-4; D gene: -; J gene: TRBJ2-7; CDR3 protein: CASSPTEGSYEQYF
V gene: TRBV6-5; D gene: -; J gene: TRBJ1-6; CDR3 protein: CASSYSISNRNLPPLHF
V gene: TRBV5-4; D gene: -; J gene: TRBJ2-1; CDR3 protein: CASSLVGTRNEQFF
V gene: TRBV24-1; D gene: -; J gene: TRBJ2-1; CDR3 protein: CATSDVWPYNEQFF